This T cell receptor beta chain was identified in a study of chemoradiotherapy in HPV16-positive cancers. Sequencing used immunoSEQ multiplex PCR; TCRdb keeps in-frame clones, though not all of them. The table includes thousands of clones, 72% detected once. The V segment lost 5 bases and the J segment 0 bases; nucleotides outside the gene matches: 2. The CDR3 totals 15 residues. CDR1 SGHAT and CDR2 FQNNGV come from the germline V gene. Sequenced here: tumor tissue, sampled from a patient who underwent chemoradiotherapy. The chain joins TRBV11-2 to TRBJ2-1, with 9 bases that match TRBD2. The receptor comes from a human donor with HPV-associated anogenital cancer. The CDR3 nucleotides read TGTGCCAGCAGCCTTAGCGGGAGCTCCTACAATGAGCAGTTCTTC. This codes for CASSLSGSSYNEQFF.